Here is one TCR beta chain with its context. What it recognizes is unknown. It was with 60 Vbeta and 13 Jbeta primers that the PCR ran. This table comes from immunoSEQ multiplex PCR, and its TCRdb copy is limited to in-frame clones, with some not included. Of about 160,000 clones in the sample, over 75% were seen once. This specimen belongs to a study of cytomegalovirus exposure and HLA in healthy donors. Study-wide points: Most TCR sequences were uncommon, yet certain public TCRs appeared in many donors. There were some 150 TCR beta chains listed as cytomegalovirus-associated. Serostatus for CMV was the only available immune exposure information. Productive rates of about 90% or about 30% were seen for most TCR beta V segments in an earlier analysis.

The V end lost 6 bases, the J end lost 4 bases, and 16 bases lay between the germline ends. The V gene's germline CDR1 is MDHEN and CDR2 SYDVKM. The CDR3 sequence is 15 residues long. The sample comprised PBMCs. This clonotype was obtained from a woman aged 45 to 65 in good health and CMV-seropositive. This chain connects TRBV28 to TRBJ1-3; maybe TRBD1 (5 bases). CDR3 sequence: CASRALGGTGNTIYF. CDR3 in DNA: TGTGCCAGCAGGGCTCTTGGGGGGACGGGAAACACCATATATTTT.